A selection of T cell receptor beta chains follows, all from one sample in a study of T cell changes during pregnancy in multiple sclerosis. Using immunoSEQ multiplex PCR, the repertoire was profiled, and TCRdb retains in-frame clones only, with some absent. This repertoire shows under 50,000 clones, around 92% found once; its top ten account for more than 4%. The input for sequencing was CD8+ T cells from peripheral blood mononuclear cells, taken in the first trimester of pregnancy. The source is a female donor with multiple sclerosis, enrolled in a pregnancy study. Each CDR3 is given with its conserved first and last residue. A D gene is named only where the DNA matches it firmly. Size is stated for part of the rows, as once, few or many counts, or as a class when the clone is expanded.

>TRBJ1-2|-|few|TRBV7-8
CASSLLSEHQYGYTF
TGTGCCAGCAGCTTATTGTCAGAACACCAGTATGGCTACACCTTC
>TRBJ2-7|TRBD1|-|TRBV9
CASSPWDSAYEQYF
TGTGCCAGCAGCCCCTGGGACAGTGCCTACGAGCAGTACTTC
>TRBJ1-2|TRBD1|-|TRBV6-1
CASSEDPGGNYGYTF
TGTGCCAGCAGTGAAGACCCAGGGGGCAACTATGGCTACACCTTC
>TRBJ1-1|-|-|TRBV30
CAWSYSRNTEAFF
TGTGCCTGGAGTTATTCGCGGAACACTGAAGCTTTCTTT
>TRBJ2-3|TRBD1|-|TRBV7-9
CASSPATGTGGLRDTQYF
TGTGCCAGCAGCCCTGCGACGGGGACAGGGGGACTCCGTGATACGCAGTATTTT
>TRBJ2-1|TRBD2|-|TRBV27
CASTEQWGRAANEQFF
TGTGCCAGCACGGAACAATGGGGGAGGGCGGCGAATGAGCAGTTCTTC
>TRBJ1-1|-|-|TRBV9
CASSVYGAENTEAFF
TGTGCCAGCAGCGTATATGGGGCGGAGAACACTGAAGCTTTCTTT
>TRBJ1-3|-|few|TRBV27
CASSLSPSSGNTIYF
TGTGCCAGCAGTTTATCGCCTAGCTCTGGAAACACCATATATTTT
>TRBJ1-6|-|-|TRBV5-4
CASSFPIGDGNSPLHF
TGTGCCAGCAGCTTTCCTATAGGGGATGGGAATTCACCCCTCCACTTT
>TRBJ1-4|-|-|TRBV25-1
CASKGGEKLFF
TGTGCCAGCAAGGGGGGGGAAAAACTGTTTTTT
>TRBJ2-7|TRBD2|-|TRBV27
CASRLLAGGSYEQYF
TGTGCCAGCAGACTACTAGCGGGAGGATCCTACGAGCAGTACTTC
>TRBJ1-4|-|-|TRBV6-1
CASWGGSEKLFF
TGTGCCAGCTGGGGAGGGAGCGAAAAACTGTTTTTT
>TRBJ2-6|-|-|TRBV15
CATSRDRGTGANVLTF
TGTGCCACCAGCAGAGATAGGGGAACCGGGGCCAACGTCCTGACTTTC
>TRBJ2-2|-|-|TRBV14
CASSHGNTGELFF
TGTGCCAGCAGCCACGGTAACACCGGGGAGCTGTTTTTT
>TRBJ1-1|-|-|TRBV5-1
CASSFYRQENTEAFF
TGCGCCAGCAGCTTCTATCGTCAAGAGAACACTGAAGCTTTCTTT
>TRBJ1-1|TRBD1|-|TRBV7-2
CASTTGGTEAFF
TGTGCCAGCACCACAGGGGGCACTGAAGCTTTCTTT
>TRBJ2-3|-|-|TRBV19
CASSPLRGDTQYF
TGTGCCAGTAGTCCACTTAGGGGGGATACGCAGTATTTT
>TRBJ1-3|-|-|TRBV19
CASSLRAGGSGNTIYF
TGTGCCAGTAGCCTGCGAGCGGGGGGGTCTGGAAACACCATATATTTT
>TRBJ2-2|TRBD2|-|TRBV27
CASSLLMGRRGDTGELFF
TGTGCCAGCAGTTTGTTAATGGGGCGGCGGGGGGATACCGGGGAGCTGTTTTTT
>TRBJ2-3|-|-|TRBV7-9
CASSSRGGGSSHTDTQYF
TGTGCCAGCAGCTCGCGTGGGGGGGGCTCCTCCCACACAGATACGCAGTATTTT
>TRBJ2-1|TRBD2|-|TRBV27
CASRAGVFYNEQFF
TGTGCCAGCAGGGCGGGGGTTTTCTACAATGAGCAGTTCTTC
>TRBJ2-5|TRBD2|-|TRBV19
CASSIGPGEGETQYF
TGTGCCAGTAGTATAGGGCCCGGGGAGGGGGAGACCCAGTACTTC
>TRBJ1-1|-|-|TRBV7-8
CASSRLQREAFF
TGTGCCAGCAGCCGGCTCCAGCGAGAAGCTTTCTTT
>TRBJ1-1|-|-|TRBV5-8
CASSLSQGTGTEAFF
TGTGCCAGCAGCTTGAGCCAGGGGACGGGCACTGAAGCTTTCTTT
>TRBJ2-3|TRBD1|-|TRBV5-1
CASSPGQGADTQYF
TGCGCCAGCAGCCCGGGACAGGGGGCAGATACGCAGTATTTT
>TRBJ2-7|TRBD2|-|TRBV15
CATSRDRLAGDYEQYF
TGTGCCACCAGCAGAGATCGTCTAGCGGGGGACTACGAGCAGTACTTC
>TRBJ1-1|-|-|TRBV4-2
CASSQVGRNTEAFF
TGTGCCAGCAGCCAAGTTGGCAGAAACACTGAAGCTTTCTTT
>TRBJ2-4|-|-|TRBV29-1
CSVEGGRRNIQYF
TGCAGCGTTGAAGGAGGGAGGAGGAACATTCAGTACTTC
>TRBJ1-4|-|-|TRBV28
CASSSYRVDLEKLFF
TGTGCCAGCAGTTCCTACAGGGTCGATCTTGAAAAACTGTTTTTT
>TRBJ2-7|TRBD1|-|TRBV5-1
CASQMGQGHYEQYF
TGCGCCAGCCAAATGGGACAGGGACACTACGAGCAGTACTTC
>TRBJ1-6|-|-|TRBV19
CASRQGFIGSPLHF
TGTGCCAGTAGGCAGGGCTTTATAGGGTCACCCCTCCACTTT
>TRBJ1-3|-|-|TRBV12-5
CASAPPVSGNTIYF
TGTGCTAGTGCCCCCCCAGTATCTGGAAACACCATATATTTT
>TRBJ2-7|TRBD2|-|TRBV28
CASSYIAGGRLEQYF
TGTGCCAGCAGTTATATAGCGGGAGGGCGTCTCGAGCAGTACTTC
>TRBJ1-1|-|-|TRBV10-3
CAISESLGPNTEAFF
TGTGCCATCAGTGAGTCACTGGGGCCGAACACTGAAGCTTTCTTT
>TRBJ1-4|-|-|TRBV28
CASSFEGLGKLFF
TGTGCCAGCAGTTTCGAGGGTTTAGGAAAACTGTTTTTT
>TRBJ1-4|-|-|TRBV27
CASSLDRSDEKLFF
TGTGCCAGCAGTCTCGACAGGTCCGACGAAAAACTGTTTTTT
>TRBJ1-5|TRBD1|-|TRBV27
CASSQGQGYQPQHF
TGTGCCAGCAGTCAAGGACAGGGTTATCAGCCCCAGCATTTT
>TRBJ2-1|-|-|TRBV13
CASNPGNDGYNEQFF
TGTGCCAGCAATCCGGGGAACGACGGATACAATGAGCAGTTCTTC
>TRBJ1-4|TRBD1|-|TRBV27
CASSPTGTEGNEKLFF
TGTGCCAGCAGTCCCACTGGGACAGAAGGTAATGAAAAACTGTTTTTT
>TRBJ2-7|TRBD1|-|TRBV27
CASSPGQGIAYEQYF
TGTGCCAGCAGTCCCGGACAGGGGATTGCCTACGAGCAGTACTTC
>TRBJ1-6|-|-|TRBV7-6
CASSPTVGSSYNSPLHF
TGTGCCAGCAGCCCTACGGTAGGGAGCTCCTATAATTCACCCCTCCACTTT
>TRBJ1-2|-|-|TRBV2
CASTLVEGVDGYTF
TGTGCCAGCACCCTTGTGGAAGGGGTGGATGGCTACACCTTC
>TRBJ2-1|TRBD2|-|TRBV7-3
CASSSTSGSYNEQFF
TGTGCCAGCAGCTCCACTAGCGGGAGTTACAATGAGCAGTTCTTC